This T cell receptor (beta chain) is from a study of neurological immune-mediated disorders. The cell input for sorted libraries was 1 million, and those cells were CD4+ or CD8+ T cells. Synthesis of cDNA used 5'RACE (with 10-nucleotide random UMIs). MiXCR, applied by TCRdb to the 5' RACE reads, yields one record per CDR3 protein. This sample carries 39,000 or so distinct CDR3 sequences, more than 4.5% of them seen once, and the ten largest clones take approximately 8.8%. The V and J ends lost 5 bases and 1 base respectively, with 14 bases between them. Per germline, CDR1 SGHTA and CDR2 FQGNSA. The CDR3 loop spans 15 amino acids. This clonotype was found many times.

The chain has TRBV7-2 and TRBJ2-5; D is undetermined. Sequenced material: CD4+ T cells from blood. The source of this sequence is a man between 18 and 35 years old in good health. The CDR3 spells CASSPDRGRQETQYF. The CDR3 nucleotides are TGTGCCAGCAGCCCGGACCGAGGACGCCAAGAGACCCAGTACTTC.